This is a list of T cell receptor beta chains from one sample in a study of CD8+ T cells in alopecia areata. Repertoires were generated with immunoSEQ multiplex PCR, while TCRdb's copy carries only in-frame clones and drops some. The top ten hold 4.5% to 6% of the sample, which has 200,000 or so clones, nearly 60% seen once. The material was CD4+ T cells sorted from blood, obtained at week 24, from a patient treated with tofacitinib. These receptors all stem from a human donor with alopecia areata. The CDR3 runs from the conserved cysteine through the conserved F or W. A D gene is named only where the DNA matches it firmly. Clone size, where shown, is once, few, many, or a class for clones that have expanded.

D: NA; size: NA; V: TRBV7-2; J: TRBJ2-2; length: 17; CDR3: CASSLGRRLENTGELFF; DNA: TGTGCCAGCAGCTTAGGGCGTCGACTGGAGAACACCGGGGAGCTGTTTTTT
D: TRBD1; size: few; V: TRBV10-3; J: TRBJ1-2; length: 14; CDR3: CAISDDRDGGGYTF; DNA: TGTGCCATCAGTGATGACAGGGATGGGGGTGGCTACACCTTC
D: NA; size: NA; V: TRBV5-1; J: TRBJ1-2; length: 10; CDR3: CASRGDGYTF; DNA: TGCGCCAGCAGGGGTGATGGCTACACCTTC
D: NA; size: NA; V: TRBV28; J: TRBJ2-1; length: 9; CDR3: CASSPPVFF; DNA: TGTGCCAGCAGTCCCCCCGTGTTCTTC
D: NA; size: NA; V: TRBV30; J: TRBJ2-7; length: 13; CDR3: CAWSPDLSYEQYF; DNA: TGTGCCTGGAGCCCAGACCTATCCTACGAGCAGTACTTC
D: TRBD2; size: NA; V: TRBV19; J: TRBJ2-3; length: 16; CDR3: CASSPLFGSGIDTQYF; DNA: TGTGCCAGTAGTCCTCTCTTCGGGAGCGGGATAGATACGCAGTATTTT
D: NA; size: NA; V: TRBV7-3; J: TRBJ2-1; length: 14; CDR3: CASSLSGQSNEQFF; DNA: TGTGCCAGCAGCTTAAGTGGACAGTCCAATGAGCAGTTCTTC
D: NA; size: few; V: TRBV2; J: TRBJ1-5; length: 13; CDR3: CASSVQGDQPQHF; DNA: TGTGCCAGCAGTGTTCAGGGAGATCAGCCCCAGCATTTT
D: NA; size: few; V: TRBV4-1; J: TRBJ1-6; length: 15; CDR3: CASSQENSYNSPLHF; DNA: TGCGCCAGCAGCCAAGAAAACAGTTATAATTCACCCCTCCACTTT
D: NA; size: NA; V: TRBV4-2; J: TRBJ1-1; length: 15; CDR3: CASSQAGQMNTEAFF; DNA: TGTGCCAGCAGCCAAGCGGGACAAATGAACACTGAAGCTTTCTTT
D: NA; size: NA; V: TRBV9; J: TRBJ2-2; length: 14; CDR3: CASSVARITGELFF; DNA: TGTGCCAGCAGCGTAGCGCGAATCACCGGGGAGCTGTTTTTT
D: NA; size: NA; V: TRBV5-4; J: TRBJ1-5; length: 16; CDR3: CASSLLDGAGNQPQHF; DNA: TGTGCCAGCAGCTTACTCGACGGGGCGGGCAATCAGCCCCAGCATTTT
D: NA; size: few; V: TRBV29-1; J: TRBJ1-1; length: 14; CDR3: CSVTTGSPNTEAFF; DNA: TGCAGCGTGACCACCGGGAGCCCGAACACTGAAGCTTTCTTT
D: NA; size: few; V: TRBV9; J: TRBJ2-7; length: 13; CDR3: CASSPPSLAEQYF; DNA: TGTGCCAGCAGCCCTCCCTCTTTGGCCGAGCAGTACTTC
D: TRBD1; size: NA; V: TRBV19; J: TRBJ2-7; length: 15; CDR3: CASSIAYRGPYEQYF; DNA: TGTGCCAGTAGTATAGCCTACAGGGGCCCCTACGAGCAGTACTTC
D: TRBD1; size: NA; V: TRBV29-1; J: TRBJ2-1; length: 13; CDR3: CSFQRQGDNEQFF; DNA: TGCAGCTTCCAAAGACAGGGAGACAATGAGCAGTTCTTC
D: TRBD1; size: few; V: TRBV29-1; J: TRBJ1-5; length: 15; CDR3: CSVVTGGSGDQPQHF; DNA: TGCAGCGTTGTGACAGGGGGCTCGGGGGATCAGCCCCAGCATTTT
D: TRBD1; size: NA; V: TRBV18; J: TRBJ2-1; length: 15; CDR3: CASSPGAGGHVEQFF; DNA: TGTGCCAGCTCACCCGGTGCAGGGGGCCACGTTGAGCAGTTCTTC